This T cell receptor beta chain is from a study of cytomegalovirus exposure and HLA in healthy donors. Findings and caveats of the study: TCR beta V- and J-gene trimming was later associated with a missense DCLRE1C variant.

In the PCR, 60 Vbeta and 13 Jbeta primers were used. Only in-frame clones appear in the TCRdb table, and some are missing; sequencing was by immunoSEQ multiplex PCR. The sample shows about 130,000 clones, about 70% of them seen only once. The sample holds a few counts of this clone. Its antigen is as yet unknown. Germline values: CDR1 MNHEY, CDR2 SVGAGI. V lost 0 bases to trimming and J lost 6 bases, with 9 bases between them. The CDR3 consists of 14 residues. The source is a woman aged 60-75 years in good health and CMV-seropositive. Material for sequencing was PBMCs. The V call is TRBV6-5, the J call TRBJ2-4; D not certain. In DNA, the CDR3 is TGTGCCAGCAGTTACTCTGGGCAGACAAACATTCAGTACTTC. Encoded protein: CASSYSGQTNIQYF.